This T cell receptor (beta chain) comes out of a study of CD8+ T cells in alopecia areata. Details on this clone: Its target is not known.

Looked up from germline, CDR1 is GTSNPN and CDR2 is SVGIG (reference sequence). CDR3 length equals 15 residues. V lost 2 bases to trimming and J lost 3 bases; unmatched junction nucleotides: 4. General study points: Greater clonality was observed in lesional scalp samples, especially alopecia totalis/universalis, versus normal scalp. TCRs were shared less clearly across patients than in mice, possibly for HLA-related reasons.

Following extraction, RNA underwent reverse transcription to cDNA, which served as the sequencing template. Sequencing was performed with immunoSEQ multiplex PCR; in TCRdb, only in-frame clones are kept and a portion is missing. The table includes roughly 150,000 clones, 50% to 60% detected once. Sequenced: CD4+ T cells sorted from blood. The TCR comes from a human donor in good health. The chain couples TRBV30 to TRBJ2-1, with 10 positions matching TRBD2. The CDR3 protein is CAWSPGTSVYNEQFF. The CDR3 DNA reads TGTGCCTGGAGTCCGGGGACTAGCGTCTACAATGAGCAGTTCTTC.